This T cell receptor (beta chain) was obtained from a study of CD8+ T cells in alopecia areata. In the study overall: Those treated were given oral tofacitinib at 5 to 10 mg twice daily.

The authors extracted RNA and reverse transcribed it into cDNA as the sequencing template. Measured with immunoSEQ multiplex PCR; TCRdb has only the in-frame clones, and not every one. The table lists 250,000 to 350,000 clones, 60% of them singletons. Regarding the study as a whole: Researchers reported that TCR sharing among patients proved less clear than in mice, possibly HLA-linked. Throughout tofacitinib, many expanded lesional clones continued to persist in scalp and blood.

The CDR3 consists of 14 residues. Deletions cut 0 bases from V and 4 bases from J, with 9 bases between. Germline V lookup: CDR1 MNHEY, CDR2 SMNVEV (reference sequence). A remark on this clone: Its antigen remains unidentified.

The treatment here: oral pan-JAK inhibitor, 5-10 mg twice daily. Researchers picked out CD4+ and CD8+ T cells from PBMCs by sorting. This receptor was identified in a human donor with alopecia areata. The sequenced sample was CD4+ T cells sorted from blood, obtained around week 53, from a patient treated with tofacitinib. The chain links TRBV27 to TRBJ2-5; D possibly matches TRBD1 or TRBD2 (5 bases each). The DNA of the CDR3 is TGTGCCAGCAGTTTATCTCGGGGCTTAGAGACCCAGTACTTC. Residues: CASSLSRGLETQYF.